The next 22 T cell receptor beta chains were all read from a single sample in a study of T cell repertoires in ileal Crohn's disease. The assay was immunoSEQ multiplex PCR, and TCRdb's table has in-frame clones only and misses some. This sample carries 9,000 to 13,000 clones, around 75% of them seen once, and the ten largest clones take 13% to 15%. Time point described: neoterminal ileum biopsy at postoperative endoscopy, about 6 months after surgery. The sequenced material came from ileal tissue. The receptor source for this set is an adult with Crohn's disease.

V and J are TRBV19 and TRBJ1-1; D remains ambiguous. The CDR3 loop spans 14 amino acids. The V gene lost 2 bases and the J gene lost 3 bases, with 10 bases spanning the gap. CDR1 LNHDA and CDR2 SQIVND come from the germline V gene (reference sequence). The CDR3 protein is CASSIRFEYTEAFF. CDR3 nucleotides: TGTGCCAGTAGTATACGCTTTGAGTACACTGAAGCTTTCTTT.

The chain links TRBV13 to TRBJ1-2; TRBD1 is a possible D gene (5 bases). The CDR3 runs 14 residues. The V and J ends lost 5 bases and 4 bases respectively, with 14 bases between them. Germline assignment: CDR1 PRHDT and CDR2 FYEKMQ (reference sequence). CDR3 sequence: CASSPAGVSYGYTF. CDR3 nucleotides: TGTGCCAGCAGCCCAGCGGGGGTGAGCTATGGCTACACCTTC.

This clone was observed a single time. V and J are TRBV7-9 and TRBJ2-3; no clear D gene. The CDR3 loop spans 11 amino acids. Germline CDR1 SEHNR, CDR2 FQNEAQ (reference sequence). V was trimmed by 8 bases and J by 0 bases, leaving 3 bases between them. CDR3 DNA: TGTGCCAGCGAGAGCACAGATACGCAGTATTTT. It yields the protein CASESTDTQYF.

The chain uses TRBV6-6 and TRBJ2-4, with 15 nucleotides matching TRBD2. From germline, CDR1 is MNHNY and CDR2 SVGAGI (reference sequence). The CDR3 is made up of 15 amino acids. The J segment lost 15 bases and the V segment lost 5 bases, leaving 11 bases of the junction unmatched. The CDR3 sequence is CASSPRTSGGARTYF. For the CDR3, the DNA is TGTGCCAGCAGTCCCCGGACTAGCGGGGGGGCCCGAACGTACTTC.

The chain combines TRBV5-6 with TRBJ1-2; 9 nucleotides agree with TRBD1. CDR3 length equals 15 residues. The V segment lost 5 bases and the J segment 6 bases; nucleotides outside the gene matches: 11. Germline V gene data show CDR1 as SGHDT and CDR2 as YYEEEE. CDR3 DNA sequence: TGTGCCAGCAGTTCGGCCACGACAGGGGGTCATGGCTACACCTTC. It specifies CASSSATTGGHGYTF.

V gene TRBV7-7 combines with J gene TRBJ2-5; TRBD2 agrees at 8 bases. Germline CDR1 and CDR2: SSHAT and FNYEAQ (reference sequence). The CDR3 loop spans 14 amino acids. J gave up 3 bases and V 5 bases, and 5 bases lay outside the gene matches. The CDR3 DNA sequence: TGTGCCAGCAGCACTCAAGCGGGGGAAGAGACCCAGTACTTC. Amino acids: CASSTQAGEETQYF.

The chain employs TRBV2 and TRBJ1-1; TRBD1 is a possible D gene (5 bases). Germline loops: CDR1 SNHLY, CDR2 FYNNEI. Trimming pared 5 bases from V and 6 bases from J, leaving 19 bases between. The CDR3 is 15 residues long. The CDR3 spells CASSSNRRVRAEAFF. In DNA form, the CDR3 reads TGTGCCAGCAGTTCTAACCGCAGGGTACGGGCTGAAGCTTTCTTT.

This clone was observed a handful of times. The chain uses TRBV6-6 and TRBJ1-5; no reliable D call. Looked up from germline, CDR1 is MNHNY and CDR2 is SVGAGI (reference sequence). Trimming pared 5 bases from V and 6 bases from J, leaving 11 bases between. This CDR3 spans 13 amino acids. CDR3: CASSPEYSQPQHF. The CDR3 region has the DNA TGTGCCAGCAGTCCCGAATATAGTCAGCCCCAGCATTTT.

The table lists this clone with a count of one. This chain uses TRBV29-1 with TRBJ2-1; 8 bases line up with TRBD1. J was trimmed by 0 bases and V by 6 bases; bases with no gene match: 4. The CDR3 is made up of 14 amino acids. Germline V gene lookup returns CDR1 SQVTM and CDR2 ANQGSEA. As DNA, the CDR3 is TGCAGCGTAGCCGACAGGGGCTCCTACAATGAGCAGTTCTTC. It codes for CSVADRGSYNEQFF.

This clone is classed as medium-sized. V is TRBV7-6 and J is TRBJ2-1, with TRBD1 as a possible D gene (5 bases). V lost 5 bases to trimming and J lost 6 bases, with 17 bases between them. Germline CDR1 reads SGHVS; CDR2 reads FNYEAQ. This CDR3 region has 15 residues. The CDR3 bases are TGTGCCAGCAGCCCAGGGTTACGCACAGTCAATGAGCAGTTCTTC. This encodes CASSPGLRTVNEQFF.

This chain uses TRBV6-4 with TRBJ1-2; no definite D call. CDR3 length: 13 residues. Germline V CDR1 and CDR2: MRHNA, SNTAGT. Trimming stripped 0 bases from V and 7 bases from J, with 9 bases between. The DNA for the CDR3 is TGTGCCAGCAGTGACTCAGATACGGGTGGCTACACCTTC. Residues: CASSDSDTGGYTF.

The chain couples TRBV18 to TRBJ1-1, with 7 bases that match TRBD1. The CDR3 has 15 residues. V shed 4 bases, J shed 0 bases, and the junction held 5 bases outside the gene matches. CDR1 and CDR2 (germline): KGHSH, LQKENI. The DNA for the CDR3 is TGTGCCAGCTCACAAATGGACAGGTTGAACACTGAAGCTTTCTTT. This gives the protein CASSQMDRLNTEAFF.

Only one count was recorded for this clone. The chain recombines TRBV5-4 with TRBJ2-3, with 12 bases identical to TRBD1. Germline values: CDR1 SGHNT, CDR2 YYREEE (reference sequence). Trimming at V came to 6 bases and at J to 4 bases, leaving 9 bases not matched to a gene. The CDR3 extends over 16 amino acids. The chain's CDR3 is CASNGRDRGRSDTQYF. CDR3 coding DNA: TGTGCCAGCAACGGCCGGGACAGGGGGCGTTCAGATACGCAGTATTTT.

The rearrangement joins TRBV7-6 to TRBJ1-3, with 9 bases that match TRBD1. The J segment lost 3 bases and the V segment lost 5 bases, leaving 5 bases of the junction unmatched. Germline loops: CDR1 SGHVS, CDR2 FNYEAQ. The CDR3 sequence is 15 residues long. The CDR3 here is CASSPQGAGGNTIYF. The CDR3 DNA reads as TGTGCCAGCAGCCCACAGGGGGCAGGTGGAAACACCATATATTTT. Full variable domain (remainder filled in from reference TRBV7-6 and TRBJ1-3): GAGVSQSPRYKVTKRGQDVALRCDPISGHVSLYWYRQALGQGPEFLTYFNYEAQQDKSGLPNDRFSAERPEGSISTLTIQRTEQRDSAMYRCASSPQGAGGNTIYFGEGSWLTVV.

The J gene is TRBJ2-7, the V gene TRBV25-1; TRBD1 might be the D (5 bases). Germline V gives CDR1 MGHDK, CDR2 SYGVNS. The V end was cut by 3 bases, the J end by 0 bases, with 9 bases between. The CDR3 consists of 14 residues. DNA for the CDR3: TGTGCCAGCAGTGATGCAGGACACTCCTACGAGCAGTACTTC. This sequence encodes CASSDAGHSYEQYF.

The chain recombines TRBV7-2 with TRBJ1-4; D perhaps matches TRBD1 (5 bases). Germline V lookup: CDR1 SGHTA, CDR2 FQGNSA. Deletions cut 5 bases from V and 0 bases from J, with 10 bases between. The CDR3 totals 15 residues. The CDR3 nucleotides are TGTGCCAGCAGCCCGGGGGATACAACTAATGAAAAACTGTTTTTT. Translation: CASSPGDTTNEKLFF.

J is TRBJ2-7 and V is TRBV28; possible D gene TRBD1, 6 bases. With 5 bases removed from V and 0 bases from J, the gap between germline ends came to 11 bases. This CDR3 has 14 residues. Germline CDR1 is MDHEN and CDR2 is SYDVKM. The CDR3 region has the DNA TGTGCCAGCAGTATAGGACAGTTCTCCTACGAGCAGTACTTC. Protein sequence: CASSIGQFSYEQYF.

This chain uses TRBV6-1 with TRBJ1-5, with D tentatively TRBD1 (6 bases). Germline CDR1 MNHNS, CDR2 SASEGT. The CDR3 extends over 13 amino acids. Trimming removed 6 bases at V and 4 bases at J, with 10 bases between. CDR3 coding DNA: TGTGCCAGCAGGCACAGGGTTAATCAGCCCCAGCATTTT. It is translated as CASRHRVNQPQHF.

The J gene is TRBJ2-2, the V gene TRBV5-5; D is undetermined. The CDR3 consists of 14 residues. CDR1 is SGHKS and CDR2 is YYEKEE in the germline V gene (reference sequence). V lost 1 base to trimming and J lost 1 base, with 5 bases between them. In DNA, the CDR3 is TGTGCCAGCAGCTTGTGGCAGAACACCGGGGAGCTGTTTTTT. Translating gives CASSLWQNTGELFF.

The chain couples TRBV11-2 to TRBJ2-3; the D gene is possibly TRBD1 (5 bases). The V end lost 0 bases, the J end lost 5 bases, and 9 bases lay between the germline ends. CDR3 length: 14 amino acids. The germline gives CDR1 SGHAT, CDR2 FQNNGV. The CDR3 coding sequence is TGTGCCAGCAGCTTAGATACAGGCCGAGATACGCAGTATTTT. Translating gives CASSLDTGRDTQYF.

This clone was counted only a few times. The chain couples TRBV4-3 to TRBJ1-6; the match to TRBD1 covers 8 bases. The CDR3 is 15 residues long. J lost 6 bases, V lost 0 bases, and 1 base had no gene match. Germline assignment: CDR1 LGHNA and CDR2 YSLEER. For the CDR3, the DNA is TGCGCCAGCAGCCAAGATGGACAGGGTAATTCACCCCTCCACTTT. Translation: CASSQDGQGNSPLHF.

The J gene is TRBJ2-7, the V gene TRBV25-1; 7 nucleotides line up with TRBD2. The CDR3 runs to 16 residues. CDR1 and CDR2 (germline): MGHDK, SYGVNS. V lost 3 bases and J lost 5; bases outside the gene matches: 13. CDR3 sequence (DNA): TGTGCCAGCAGTGAGGGGGGAGGGGCCCTTCTCGACGAGCAGTACTTC. Translation gives CASSEGGGALLDEQYF.